Detailed here is one TCR beta chain. The germline V gene encodes CDR1 MDHEN and CDR2 SYDVKM. Trimming removed 7 bases at V and 3 bases at J, with 12 bases between. The CDR3 runs to 13 residues. Sample-barcoded 5' priming and a J-beta primer mix drove a second PCR of 7 to 11 cycles. Each CDR3 protein is one row after TCRdb ran MiXCR on the 5' RACE reads. Here the sample spans around 800,000 distinct CDR3 sequences, roughly 44% being singletons. This specimen belongs to a study of blood T cells in healthy people across ages. The receptor was isolated from a man in his 60s in good health. The sequencing input was blood. The rearrangement joins TRBV28 to TRBJ1-2; D call uncertain. CDR3 nucleotide sequence: TGTGCCAGCACCCTATTCTTAGACTATGGCTACACCTTC. Protein sequence: CASTLFLDYGYTF.